Below are 13 T cell receptor beta chains sequenced from a single sample in a study of CD8 T cells in ankylosing spondylitis. In TCRdb, the 5' RACE reads were re-called with MiXCR into one record per CDR3 protein. The sample has roughly 130,000 distinct CDR3 sequences, about 13% seen once. The material sequenced was blood, either unsorted or a sorted T cell fraction (not recorded which). These receptors all stem from a female donor with ankylosing spondylitis or in good health (not recorded which).

This clonotype appeared a few times. The chain carries TRBV3-1 and TRBJ2-1; 7 bases match TRBD2. CDR1 is LGHDT and CDR2 is YNNKEL in the germline V gene (reference sequence). This CDR3 has 18 amino acids. The junction had 16 bases not matched to a gene; V was cut back by 0 bases and J by 8 bases. This CDR3 reads CASSQDPQGPGGRDEQFF. CDR3 in DNA: TGTGCCAGCAGCCAAGATCCCCAGGGTCCGGGGGGTCGGGATGAGCAGTTCTTC.

The rearrangement links TRBV12-5 to TRBJ2-3, with 11 bases aligning to TRBD2. The CDR3 is 16 amino acids. V gave up 2 bases and J gave up 5 bases; unmatched junction bases: 6. The germline V gene has CDR1 LGHNT and CDR2 FRNRAP. The CDR3 DNA sequence: TGTGCTAGTGGTTTGATTAGCGGGAGGGCCGGAGATACGCAGTATTTT. Amino acids: CASGLISGRAGDTQYF.

This clonotype was observed a few times. The chain joins TRBV21-1 to TRBJ2-3; TRBD1 is taken as the D call from the table, unchecked against the DNA. TRBV21-1 is a pseudogene locus. CDR3 length: 15 residues. The CDR3: CASSRLGRTTDTQYF. As DNA, the CDR3 is TGTGCCAGCAGCAGACTGGGACGGACCACAGATACGCAGTATTTT.

About this clonotype itself: The junction shows a germline mismatch at one end, possibly a read error. The V and J genes are TRBV12-3 or TRBV12-4 and TRBJ2-5; D unclear. The length of the CDR3 is 11 residues. In DNA, the CDR3 is TGTGTCAGCAGTGCCCAAGAGACCCAGTACTTC. Protein sequence: CVSSAQETQYF.

The rearrangement uses TRBV18 and TRBJ2-1, with 8 bases fitting TRBD1. The CDR3 has 16 residues. V lost 2 bases and J lost 0; bases outside the gene matches: 3. From germline, CDR1 is KGHSH and CDR2 LQKENI. The CDR3 DNA sequence: TGTGCCAGCTCACCATCCAGGGGGCTCTCCTACAATGAGCAGTTCTTC. Amino acid sequence: CASSPSRGLSYNEQFF.

This clonotype came up a few times. This sequence joins TRBV4-2 and TRBJ2-5; the match to TRBD2 covers 10 bases. V dropped 1 base and J dropped 2; count of bases not matched to a gene: 7. The germline V gene encodes CDR1 LGHNA and CDR2 YNFKEQ. This CDR3 region has 17 residues. The CDR3 DNA is TGTGCCAGCAGCCAAGGACTCCCTAGCGGGGGTCAAGAGACCCAGTACTTC. It is translated as CASSQGLPSGGQETQYF.

This clonotype was seen many times. The genes are TRBV5-6 and TRBJ2-3; 8 nucleotides match TRBD1. V trimming: 2 bases; J trimming: 3 bases; junction bases outside the gene matches: 8. This CDR3 is 16 amino acids long. Germline CDR1 reads SGHDT; CDR2 reads YYEEEE. CDR3 sequence reads: CASSFSGTGVTDTQYF. In DNA form, the CDR3 reads TGTGCCAGCAGCTTCTCCGGGACAGGTGTAACAGATACGCAGTATTTT.

This clonotype has ten or more counts. The genes are TRBV10-3 and TRBJ2-4; 7 bases fit TRBD1. CDR3 length: 15 residues. Losses at the gene ends were 0 bases for V and 1 base for J; bases not matched to a gene: 0. CDR1 ENHRY and CDR2 SYGVKD come from the germline V gene. This CDR3 reads CAISESGQAKNIQYF. CDR3 nucleotide sequence: TGTGCCATCAGTGAGTCGGGACAGGCCAAAAACATTCAGTACTTC.

This clonotype has at least ten counts. CDR3 DNA sequence: TGCGCCAGCAGCCTCCTAGGACTAGCGGGAGGGCCGGAGCAGTTCTTC. This gives the protein CASSLLGLAGGPEQFF. The V call is TRBV5-1, the J call TRBJ2-1; 15 bases agree with TRBD2. The V gene end was trimmed by 4 bases and the J gene end by 10 bases; junction bases not matched to a gene: 9. Germline assignment: CDR1 SGHRS and CDR2 YFSETQ. This CDR3 region has 16 residues.

Comment on this clonotype: The junction departs from the called germline gene at one end, perhaps through a read error. V gene TRBV7-3 combines with J gene TRBJ2-1, with TRBD2 as a possible D gene (5 bases). Germline values: CDR1 SGHTA, CDR2 FQGTGA. The CDR3 is 13 amino acids. The CDR3 loop is CVSSQRTASEQFF. The CDR3 DNA reads TGTGTCAGCAGCCAGCGGACTGCCAGTGAGCAGTTCTTC.

A few counts support this clonotype. The V call is TRBV11-2, the J call TRBJ1-2, with TRBD1 matching 10 bases. Germline CDR1 and CDR2: SGHAT and FQNNGV. The CDR3 covers 13 residues. Trimming cost V 5 bases and J 8 bases; bases outside gene matches: 5. The CDR3 DNA follows: TGTGCCAGCAGCACCGACAGGGGGCCAGGCTACACCTTC. This sequence encodes CASSTDRGPGYTF.

The rearrangement uses TRBV24-1 and TRBJ2-5; 8 bases line up with TRBD1. Germline V lookup: CDR1 KGHDR, CDR2 SFDVKD. CDR3 length equals 14 residues. V dropped 4 bases and J dropped 4; count of bases not matched to a gene: 4. This chain's CDR3 is CATSEGTGGETQYF. The CDR3 region has the DNA TGTGCCACCAGTGAAGGGACAGGCGGAGAGACCCAGTACTTC.

The sample holds many counts of this clonotype. The chain recombines TRBV15 with TRBJ1-1, with no clear D. The CDR3 is made up of 14 amino acids. V gave up 8 bases and J gave up 5 bases, with 18 bases separating them. CDR1 and CDR2 from the germline V gene are LNHNV and YYDKDF (reference sequence). In DNA form, the CDR3 reads TGTGCCACCCAGAATTATCGGGGTGGGACTGAAGCTTTCTTT. It is translated as CATQNYRGGTEAFF.